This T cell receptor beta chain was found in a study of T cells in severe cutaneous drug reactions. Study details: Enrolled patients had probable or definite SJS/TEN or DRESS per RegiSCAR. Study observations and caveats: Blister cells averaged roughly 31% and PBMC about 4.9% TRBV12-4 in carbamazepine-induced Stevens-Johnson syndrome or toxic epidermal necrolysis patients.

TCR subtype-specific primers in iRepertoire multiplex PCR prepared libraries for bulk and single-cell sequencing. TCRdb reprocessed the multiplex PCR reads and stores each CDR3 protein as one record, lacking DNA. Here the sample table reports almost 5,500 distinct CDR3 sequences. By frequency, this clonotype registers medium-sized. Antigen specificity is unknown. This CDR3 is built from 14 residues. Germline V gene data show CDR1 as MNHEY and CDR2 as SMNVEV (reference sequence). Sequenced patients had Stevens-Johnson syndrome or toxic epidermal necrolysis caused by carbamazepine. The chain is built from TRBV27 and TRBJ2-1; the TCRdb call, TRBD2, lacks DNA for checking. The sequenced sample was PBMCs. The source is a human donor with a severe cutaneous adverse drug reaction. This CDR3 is CASRPSGSTYEQFF.